This T cell receptor beta chain emerged from a study of blood T cells in healthy people across ages. Turning to the study itself: Per two T cells, about one barcoded beta molecule was captured through template switching.

Details on this clonotype: Antigen specificity is unknown. A read error may explain this, as a much larger clone is one base away.

Whole-study results and caveats: Getting older went along with TCR beta diversity per million T cells dropping roughly linearly.

Then a second PCR, running about 6 to 12 cycles, was carried out with a sample-barcoded 5' primer and a J-beta primer mix. Each cDNA molecule was tagged by a template-switch adaptor with 12 random nucleotides. TCRdb re-called the 5' RACE reads through MiXCR, storing one row per CDR3 protein. This table holds over a million distinct CDR3 sequences, about 40% found once. The CDR3 runs 13 residues. The TCR comes from a woman aged 18-30 years in good health. This chain connects TRBV12-3 or TRBV12-4 to TRBJ1-1, with TRBD1 matching 7 bases. Specimen: blood. This CDR3 reads CASSTGEGTGAFF. The DNA for the CDR3 is TGTGCCAGCAGCACAGGGGAGGGCACTGGAGCTTTCTTT.